The TCR beta chain under discussion was sequenced for a study of blood T cell repertoires in COVID-19 (dated by TCRdb to about 2020). Study-level background: The collaborator samples originated in the United States, Italy and Spain and spanned the acute and convalescent phases of COVID-19. Nearly every sample came with metadata listing a de-identified subject ID, COVID-19 status, age in years and sex. Deeply sampled blood TCRbeta repertoires from subjects exposed to, actively infected with, or recovered from COVID-19 were included in the dataset. Samples were obtained from the ongoing ImmuneRACE study (first 160 participants) and from about 1,300 subjects provided by 6 global collaborators. The prospective study material was composed of cDNA or gDNA derived from T cells, B-cell-depleted T cells, or PBMCs. The repertoires were released in a freely available public database meant as a resource for research on the immune response to SARS-CoV-2. Where available, HLA class I and class II types were obtained from metadata supplied by the sample provider rather than from assay-based typing.

The V end gives up 0 bases and the J end 4 bases, leaving 7 bases in the junction not matched to a gene. The CDR3 spans 17 residues, from the cysteine through the phenylalanine. Only the CDR3 portion is preserved as DNA: 51 bases, with reading frame beginning at the first base. CDR1 and CDR2 are read off the germline V gene as SGHVS and FQNEAQ. Comments on this clone: Its binding antigen is unknown. No quality values exist for individual bases; no much larger clone is one base distant.

Each collaborating institution followed its own protocols to collect whole blood in K2EDTA tubes. For TCRbeta analysis, collaborator samples were shipped as frozen whole blood, as isolated PBMCs, or as DNA extracted from either sample type. TCRbeta CDR3 regions were amplified from genomic DNA using the immunoSEQ Assay, a bias-controlled multiplex PCR. The published analysis was carried out like this. The number of nucleated cells in each sample was estimated from the amplification of reference gene primers within the assay. To quantify the absolute abundance of each unique TCRbeta CDR3 rearrangement, sequence reads were collapsed and filtered. For each sample, productive Simpson clonality was calculated as the square root of Simpson's diversity index across productive rearrangements. TCRdb holds this immuneACCESS table with in-frame rearrangements only. Some clones are missing; in checked studies, unresolved V genes explain under half, and the rest has no known cause. From that table come the V and J calls and clone size; the DNA was used to work out D and trimming. This sample has 250,000 to 300,000 clones in its table, and 80% to 85% of those were observed once. Jointly, the top ten make up around 2.9% of the sample.

Results and caveats for the whole study, not just this receptor: How much clinical and demographic metadata was included differed by source and by participant, and the metadata was provided uncurated.

The sequenced sample was peripheral blood. This sequence uses TRBV7-8 and TRBJ2-2; 8 bases in the junction line up with TRBD1. This clonotype originated in an older woman with active or convalescent COVID-19. DNA sequence: TGTGCCAGCAGCTTAGCCCAGGGGGCGCCGGCCACCGGGGAGCTGTTTTTT. Its product reads: CASSLAQGAPATGELFF.